The 22 T cell receptor beta chains listed next were all sequenced from one sample in a study of beta chain features in type 1 diabetes. Investigators reverse transcribed all isolated RNA, so they sequenced expressed TCRB transcripts. Here immunoSEQ multiplex PCR was the method, and the copy in TCRdb shows in-frame clones only, minus some. The sample has over 700,000 clones, 15% to 20% seen once. The sample was naive CD4+ T cells from blood. Receptor source: a woman in her late teens or twenties in good health.

J is TRBJ1-2 and V is TRBV28; no clear D gene. Trimming stripped 2 bases from V and 4 bases from J, with 11 bases between. Germline V gene lookup returns CDR1 MDHEN and CDR2 SYDVKM. CDR3 size: 14 residues. As DNA, the CDR3 is TGTGCCAGCAGTTTAGATTTGGATATCTATGGCTACACCTTC. It codes for CASSLDLDIYGYTF.

This clone was recorded a few times. The chain links TRBV5-4 to TRBJ2-5; either TRBD1 or TRBD2 may supply D (5 bases each). The length of the CDR3 is 14 residues. V shed 4 bases and J shed 5 bases, with 15 bases lying between them. From germline, CDR1 is SGHNT and CDR2 YYREEE (reference sequence). CDR3: CASSTGDAWETQYF. CDR3 in DNA: TGTGCCAGCAGCACCGGGGACGCCTGGGAGACCCAGTACTTC. The complete variable domain, with remaining parts taken from reference TRBV5-4 and TRBJ2-5, reads ETGVTQSPTHLIKTRGQQVTLRCSSQSGHNTVSWYQQALGQGPQFIFQYYREEENGRGNFPPRFSGLQFPNYSSELNVNALELDDSALYLCASSTGDAWETQYFGPGTRLLVL.

In its sample, this clone was seen a few times. This sequence joins TRBV10-2 and TRBJ2-5; 8 bases are shared with TRBD1. Per germline, CDR1 WSHSY and CDR2 SAAADI. This CDR3 is built from 14 residues. J was trimmed by 4 bases and V by 4 bases; bases with no gene match: 5. CDR3 DNA sequence: TGCGCCAGCAGTGCAGGACAGGGTGGAGAGACCCAGTACTTC. The encoded protein is CASSAGQGGETQYF.

This clone has a handful of counts. The CDR3 region is CASSVWEGAYNEQFF. The CDR3 DNA is TGTGCCAGCAGCGTTTGGGAGGGCGCATACAATGAGCAGTTCTTC. The V and J genes are TRBV9 and TRBJ2-1; TRBD2 matches at 7 bases. CDR1 and CDR2 from the germline V gene are SGDLS and YYNGEE. Trimming removed 2 bases from V and 4 bases from J; junction bases left unmatched: 6. This CDR3 has 15 residues.

The table lists this clone with a few counts. This chain uses TRBV7-9 with TRBJ2-1; D possibly corresponds to TRBD1 (6 bases). This CDR3 has 12 residues. Trimming cost V 0 bases and J 12 bases, with 9 bases left between them. Germline V CDR1 and CDR2: SEHNR, FQNEAQ (reference sequence). CDR3 sequence (DNA): TGTGCCAGCAGCTTAGCGTTACAGGGGCAGTTCTTC. This codes for CASSLALQGQFF.

This clone was found a few times. J is TRBJ2-1 and V is TRBV4-1; D call uncertain. The CDR3 is 13 residues long. Trimming pared 1 base from V and 7 bases from J, leaving 8 bases between. Germline CDR1 is MGHRA and CDR2 is YSYEKL. The DNA for the CDR3 is TGCGCCAGCAGCCAAGTGCCGAGAAATGAGCAGTTCTTC. This sequence encodes CASSQVPRNEQFF.

This clone has a handful of counts. V is TRBV21-1 and J is TRBJ2-2; the table names TRBD2, a call not compared with the DNA. TRBV21-1 is flagged as a pseudogene. The CDR3 length is 19 residues. The CDR3 sequence is CASSRCLAGPGRETGKLFF. In DNA form, the CDR3 reads TGTGCCAGCAGCAGGTGTCTAGCGGGGCCCGGGAGGGAAACCGGGAAGCTGTTTTTT.

V is TRBV7-9 and J is TRBJ1-2; 7 bases line up with TRBD1. Germline V gives CDR1 SEHNR, CDR2 FQNEAQ (reference sequence). The ends lost 2 bases at V and 7 bases at J; junction bases unmatched: 4. This CDR3 has 13 residues. CDR3: CASSLIGGGGYTF. Here the CDR3 DNA reads TGTGCCAGCAGCTTAATAGGGGGCGGTGGCTACACCTTC.

This clone was counted only a few times. The CDR3 sequence is CASSPADGVGEKLFF. CDR3 nucleotides: TGTGCCAGCTCCCCCGCCGATGGGGTCGGTGAAAAACTGTTTTTT. The genes are TRBV18 and TRBJ1-4; no clear D gene. The germline gives CDR1 KGHSH, CDR2 LQKENI. V shed 6 bases and J shed 7 bases, with 18 bases lying between them. This CDR3 is built from 15 residues.

This clone turned up a few times. V and J are TRBV7-2 and TRBJ2-3; 7 bases are shared with TRBD2. The ends lost 5 bases at V and 2 bases at J; junction bases unmatched: 16. Germline values: CDR1 SGHTA, CDR2 FQGNSA. The CDR3 is 18 amino acids. The CDR3 DNA sequence: TGTGCCAGCAGCCACACCCGTTGGGCGGGAGCTTACACAGATACGCAGTATTTT. It yields the protein CASSHTRWAGAYTDTQYF.

This clone was seen only a few times. V and J are TRBV2 and TRBJ1-1, with 9 nucleotides matching TRBD1. Germline V lookup: CDR1 SNHLY, CDR2 FYNNEI. V was clipped by 2 bases and J by 4 bases; unmatched bases: 2. The CDR3 has 14 amino acids. The chain's CDR3 is CASSEWDRVTEAFF. CDR3 DNA: TGTGCCAGCAGTGAATGGGACAGGGTCACTGAAGCTTTCTTT.

This clone was picked up a small number of times. This rearrangement joins TRBV29-1 to TRBJ2-3, with 10 bases that match TRBD2. The CDR3 length is 16 residues. V trimming: 4 bases; J trimming: 1 base; junction bases outside the gene matches: 8. CDR1 and CDR2 from the germline V gene are SQVTM and ANQGSEA. Here the CDR3 reads CSVGRATSGGTDTQYF. The CDR3 nucleotides read TGCAGCGTTGGTCGAGCAACTAGCGGGGGCACAGATACGCAGTATTTT.

This clone was found a few times. V usage is TRBV19 and J usage is TRBJ2-5; D is perhaps TRBD1 (6 bases). The CDR3 is 13 amino acids. V lost 5 bases and J 3 bases, leaving 10 bases between the germline ends. CDR1 is LNHDA and CDR2 is SQIVND in the germline V gene (reference sequence). The CDR3 DNA is TGTGCCAGTAGTCCACGGACAGAAGAGACCCAGTACTTC. Protein sequence: CASSPRTEETQYF.

This clone has more than one count but fewer than ten. The chain employs TRBV11-2 and TRBJ2-7, with 11 bases identical to TRBD2. Trimming took 8 bases from V and 2 from J; bases not matched to a gene: 5. From germline, CDR1 is SGHAT and CDR2 FQNNGV. CDR3 length: 14 residues. The CDR3 coding sequence is TGTGCCAGCCGGTGGGGACTAGCGGCCTACGAGCAGTACTTC. This gives the protein CASRWGLAAYEQYF. Drawing the rest from reference TRBV11-2 and TRBJ2-7, the complete variable domain is EAGVAQSPRYKIIEKRQSVAFWCNPISGHATLYWYQQILGQGPKLLIQFQNNGVVDDSQLPKDRFSAERLKGVDSTLKIQPAKLEDSAVYLCASRWGLAAYEQYFGPGTRLTVT.

The genes are TRBV7-2 and TRBJ2-7, with TRBD1 identical over 7 bases. V shed 2 bases and J 0 bases; nucleotides not matched to a gene: 7. The CDR3 has 16 amino acids. Germline-derived CDR1 and CDR2 are SGHTA and FQGNSA. CDR3 sequence: CASSLMGQRYSYEQYF. CDR3 bases: TGTGCCAGCAGCTTAATGGGACAGCGATACTCCTACGAGCAGTACTTC. The variable domain in full, completed from reference TRBV7-2 and TRBJ2-7, reads GAGVSQSPSNKVTEKGKDVELRCDPISGHTALYWYRQSLGQGLEFLIYFQGNSAPDKSGLPSDRFSAERTGGSVSTLTIQRTQQEDSAVYLCASSLMGQRYSYEQYFGPGTRLTVT.

The V gene is TRBV28, the J gene TRBJ2-1, with TRBD2 identical over 7 bases. CDR1 MDHEN and CDR2 SYDVKM come from the germline V gene. The V segment lost 8 bases and the J segment 7 bases; nucleotides outside the gene matches: 35. The length of the CDR3 is 22 residues. CDR3 sequence (DNA): TGTGCCAGCCGATTCCCCCTTAGGGAGGAGAAGACTAGCCCCGCTTTTAGGAATGAGCAGTTCTTC. Translation gives CASRFPLREEKTSPAFRNEQFF. Looking up the rest from reference TRBV28 and TRBJ2-1 gives the full variable domain: DVKVTQSSRYLVKRTGEKVFLECVQDMDHENMFWYRQDPGLGLRLIYFSYDVKMKEKGDIPEGYSVSREKKERFSLILESASTNQTSMYLCASRFPLREEKTSPAFRNEQFFGPGTRLTVL.

Only a few counts were recorded for this clone. V gene TRBV21-1 combines with J gene TRBJ2-3; the table calls TRBD1, which could not be checked here. TRBV21-1 is designated a pseudogene. The CDR3 is made up of 17 amino acids. The CDR3 DNA reads TGTGCCAGCAGCACCTTTCTTGGGTCAGGGCTCACAGATACGCAGTATTTT. Amino acids: CASSTFLGSGLTDTQYF.

This clone was recorded a few times. This chain uses TRBV5-1 with TRBJ2-1; 10 positions agree with TRBD2. Germline trimming cut 4 bases from V and 10 bases from J; bases unmatched to any gene: 11. Per germline, CDR1 SGHRS and CDR2 YFSETQ. The CDR3 covers 15 residues. Here the CDR3 reads CASSTLAGAPGEQFF. CDR3 nucleotides: TGCGCCAGCAGCACCCTAGCGGGAGCCCCGGGGGAGCAGTTCTTC.

This clone was recorded a few times. V and J are TRBV21-1 and TRBJ2-5; the table gives TRBD2 as D, unverified against the DNA. TRBV21-1 is termed a pseudogene. The CDR3 covers 16 residues. The CDR3 sequence is CASSKKGGPFQETQYF. In DNA, the CDR3 is TGTGCCAGCAGCAAAAAGGGAGGGCCGTTCCAAGAGACCCAGTACTTC.

This clone was seen only a few times. The V and J genes are TRBV28 and TRBJ2-1; 9 bases fit TRBD1. Per germline, CDR1 MDHEN and CDR2 SYDVKM. The CDR3 runs to 14 residues. V lost 1 base, J lost 8 bases, and 3 bases stayed unmatched. The chain's CDR3 is CASSLYGTGYEQFF. CDR3 coding DNA: TGTGCCAGCAGTTTATATGGGACAGGGTATGAGCAGTTCTTC.

This clone was picked up a small number of times. The chain joins TRBV28 to TRBJ2-3; D not resolved. CDR3 size: 13 residues. Germline-derived CDR1 and CDR2 are MDHEN and SYDVKM. V gave up 2 bases and J gave up 0 bases, with 3 bases separating them. Here the CDR3 DNA reads TGTGCCAGCAGTTTACCTAGCACAGATACGCAGTATTTT. Translation: CASSLPSTDTQYF.

This clone has only a few counts. In DNA form, the CDR3 reads TGTGCCAGCAGTGTGGGCATGCAGGGCCATGGCTACACCTTC. Its translation: CASSVGMQGHGYTF. The J gene is TRBJ1-2, the V gene TRBV6-1; D is perhaps TRBD1 (5 bases). V dropped 4 bases and J dropped 6 bases, with 15 bases sitting between them. Germline V gene data show CDR1 as MNHNS and CDR2 as SASEGT. The CDR3 extends over 14 amino acids.